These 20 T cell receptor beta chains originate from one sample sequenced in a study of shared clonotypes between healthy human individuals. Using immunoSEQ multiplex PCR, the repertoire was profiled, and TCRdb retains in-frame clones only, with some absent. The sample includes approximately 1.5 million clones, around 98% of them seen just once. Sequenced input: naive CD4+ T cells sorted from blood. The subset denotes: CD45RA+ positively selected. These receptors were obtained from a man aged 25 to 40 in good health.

The CDR3 sequence: CASSLGDRVRYEQYF. CDR3 nucleotide sequence: TGCGCCAGCAGCTTGGGGGACAGGGTGAGGTACGAGCAGTACTTC. The rearrangement uses TRBV5-1 and TRBJ2-7; 9 bases match TRBD1. J lost 4 bases, V lost 0 bases, and 5 bases had no gene match. Per the germline V gene, CDR1 is SGHRS and CDR2 is YFSETQ. This CDR3 spans 15 amino acids.

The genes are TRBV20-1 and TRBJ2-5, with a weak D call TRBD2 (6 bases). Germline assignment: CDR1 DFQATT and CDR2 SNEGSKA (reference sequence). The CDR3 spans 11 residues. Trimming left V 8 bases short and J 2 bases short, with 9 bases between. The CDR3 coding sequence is TGCAGTAGGACTATTCAAGAGACCCAGTACTTC. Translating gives CSRTIQETQYF.

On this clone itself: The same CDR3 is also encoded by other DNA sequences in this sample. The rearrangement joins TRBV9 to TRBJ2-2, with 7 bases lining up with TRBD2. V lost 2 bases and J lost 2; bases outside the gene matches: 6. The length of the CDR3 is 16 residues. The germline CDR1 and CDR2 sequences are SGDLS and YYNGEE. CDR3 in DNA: TGTGCCAGCAGCGTCGGGGGGAGGGCAAACACCGGGGAGCTGTTTTTT. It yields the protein CASSVGGRANTGELFF. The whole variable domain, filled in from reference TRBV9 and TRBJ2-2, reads DSGVTQTPKHLITATGQRVTLRCSPRSGDLSVYWYQQSLDQGLQFLIQYYNGEERAKGNILERFSAQQFPDLHSELNLSSLELGDSALYFCASSVGGRANTGELFFGEGSRLTVL.

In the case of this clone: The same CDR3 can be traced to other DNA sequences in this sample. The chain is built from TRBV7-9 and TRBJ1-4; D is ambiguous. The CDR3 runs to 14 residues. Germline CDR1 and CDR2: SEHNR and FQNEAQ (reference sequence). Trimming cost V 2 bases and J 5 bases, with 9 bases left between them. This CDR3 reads CASSLRQLNEKLFF. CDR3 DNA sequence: TGTGCCAGCAGCTTAAGACAACTAAATGAAAAACTGTTTTTT. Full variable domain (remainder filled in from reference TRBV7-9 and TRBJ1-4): DTGVSQNPRHKITKRGQNVTFRCDPISEHNRLYWYRQTLGQGPEFLTYFQNEAQLEKSRLLSDRFSAERPKGSFSTLEIQRTEQGDSAMYLCASSLRQLNEKLFFGSGTQLSVL.

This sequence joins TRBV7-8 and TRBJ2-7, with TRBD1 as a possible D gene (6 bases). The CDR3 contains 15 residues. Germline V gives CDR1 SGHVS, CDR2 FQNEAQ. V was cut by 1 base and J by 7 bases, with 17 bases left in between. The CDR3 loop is CASSLVQGPFREQYF. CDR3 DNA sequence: TGTGCCAGCAGCTTAGTACAGGGTCCTTTTAGGGAGCAGTACTTC. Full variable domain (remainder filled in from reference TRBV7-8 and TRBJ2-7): GAGVSQSPRYKVAKRGQDVALRCDPISGHVSLFWYQQALGQGPEFLTYFQNEAQLDKSGLPSDRFFAERPEGSVSTLKIQRTQQEDSAVYLCASSLVQGPFREQYFGPGTRLTVT.

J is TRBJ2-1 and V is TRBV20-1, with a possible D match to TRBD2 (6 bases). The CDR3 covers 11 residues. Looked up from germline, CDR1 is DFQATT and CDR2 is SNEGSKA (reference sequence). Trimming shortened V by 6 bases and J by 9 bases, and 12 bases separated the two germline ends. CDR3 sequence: CSARRGGEQFF. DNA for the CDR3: TGCAGTGCCAGAAGGGGAGGTGAGCAGTTCTTC.

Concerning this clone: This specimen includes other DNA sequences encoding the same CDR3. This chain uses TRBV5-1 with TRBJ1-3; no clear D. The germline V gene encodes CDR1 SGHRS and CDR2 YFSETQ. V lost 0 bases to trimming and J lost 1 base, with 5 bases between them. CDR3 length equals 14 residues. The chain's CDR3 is CASSLGRSGNTIYF. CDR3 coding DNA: TGCGCCAGCAGCTTGGGACGGTCTGGAAACACCATATATTTT.

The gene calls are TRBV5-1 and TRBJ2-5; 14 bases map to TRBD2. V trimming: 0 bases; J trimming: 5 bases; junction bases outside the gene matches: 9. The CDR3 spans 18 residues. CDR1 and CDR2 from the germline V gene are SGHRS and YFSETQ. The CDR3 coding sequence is TGCGCCAGCAGCTTGGAACGACTAGCGGGAGGGTATTCGGAGACCCAGTACTTC. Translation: CASSLERLAGGYSETQYF. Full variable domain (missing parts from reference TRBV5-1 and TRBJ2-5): KAGVTQTPRYLIKTRGQQVTLSCSPISGHRSVSWYQQTPGQGLQFLFEYFSETQRNKGNFPGRFSGRQFSNSRSEMNVSTLELGDSALYLCASSLERLAGGYSETQYFGPGTRLLVL.

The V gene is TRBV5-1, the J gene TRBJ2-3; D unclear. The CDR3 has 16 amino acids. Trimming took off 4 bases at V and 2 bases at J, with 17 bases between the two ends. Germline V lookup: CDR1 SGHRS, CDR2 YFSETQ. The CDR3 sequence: CASSRPPGKITDTQYF. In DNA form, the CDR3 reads TGCGCCAGCAGCCGGCCCCCGGGCAAAATCACAGATACGCAGTATTTT.

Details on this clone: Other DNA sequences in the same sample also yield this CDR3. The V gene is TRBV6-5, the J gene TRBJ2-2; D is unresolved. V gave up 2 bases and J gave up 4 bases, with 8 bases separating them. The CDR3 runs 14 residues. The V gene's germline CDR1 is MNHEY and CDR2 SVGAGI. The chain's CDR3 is CASSYLAGTGELFF. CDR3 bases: TGTGCCAGCAGTTACCTCGCCGGCACCGGGGAGCTGTTTTTT.

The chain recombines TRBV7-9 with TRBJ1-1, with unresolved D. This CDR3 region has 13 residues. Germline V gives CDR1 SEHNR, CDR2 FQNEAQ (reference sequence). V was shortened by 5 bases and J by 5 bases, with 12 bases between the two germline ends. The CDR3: CASSPTPGTEAFF. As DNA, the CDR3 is TGTGCCAGCAGCCCAACCCCCGGGACTGAAGCTTTCTTT.

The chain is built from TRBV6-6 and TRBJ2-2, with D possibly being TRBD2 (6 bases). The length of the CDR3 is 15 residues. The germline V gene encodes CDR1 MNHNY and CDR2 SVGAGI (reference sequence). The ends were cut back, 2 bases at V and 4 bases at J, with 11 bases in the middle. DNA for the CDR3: TGTGCCAGCAGTTACGGAGGACTAATCACCGGGGAGCTGTTTTTT. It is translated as CASSYGGLITGELFF.

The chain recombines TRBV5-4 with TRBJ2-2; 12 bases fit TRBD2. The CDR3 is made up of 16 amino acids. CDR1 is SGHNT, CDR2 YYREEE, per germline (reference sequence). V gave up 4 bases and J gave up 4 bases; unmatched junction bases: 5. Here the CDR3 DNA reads TGTGCCAGCAGCCTGACTAGCGGGAGTACCACCGGGGAGCTGTTTTTT. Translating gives CASSLTSGSTTGELFF.

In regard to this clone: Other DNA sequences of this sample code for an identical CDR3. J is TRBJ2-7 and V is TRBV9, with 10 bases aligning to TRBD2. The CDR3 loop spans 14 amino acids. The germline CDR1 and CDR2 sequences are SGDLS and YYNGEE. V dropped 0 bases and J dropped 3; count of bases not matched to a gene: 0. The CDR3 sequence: CASSVASGSYEQYF. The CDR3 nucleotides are TGTGCCAGCAGCGTAGCTAGCGGGAGCTACGAGCAGTACTTC.

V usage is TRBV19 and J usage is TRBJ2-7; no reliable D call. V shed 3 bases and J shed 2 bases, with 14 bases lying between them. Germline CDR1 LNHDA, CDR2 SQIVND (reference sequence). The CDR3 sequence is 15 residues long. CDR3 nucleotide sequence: TGTGCCAGTAGTATGACCTTCAGCGCGGCCTACGAGCAGTACTTC. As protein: CASSMTFSAAYEQYF.

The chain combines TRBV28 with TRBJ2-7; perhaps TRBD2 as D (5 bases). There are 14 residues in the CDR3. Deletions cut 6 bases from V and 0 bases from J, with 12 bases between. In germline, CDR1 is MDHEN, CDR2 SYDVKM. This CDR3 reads CASSPGLISYEQYF. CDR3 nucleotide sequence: TGTGCCAGCAGCCCCGGACTCATCTCCTACGAGCAGTACTTC.

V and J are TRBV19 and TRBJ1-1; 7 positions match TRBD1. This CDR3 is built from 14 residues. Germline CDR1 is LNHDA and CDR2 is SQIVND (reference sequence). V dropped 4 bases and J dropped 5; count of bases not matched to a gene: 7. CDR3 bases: TGTGCCAGTAGTACCGCGACAGGGCGTACTGAAGCTTTCTTT. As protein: CASSTATGRTEAFF.

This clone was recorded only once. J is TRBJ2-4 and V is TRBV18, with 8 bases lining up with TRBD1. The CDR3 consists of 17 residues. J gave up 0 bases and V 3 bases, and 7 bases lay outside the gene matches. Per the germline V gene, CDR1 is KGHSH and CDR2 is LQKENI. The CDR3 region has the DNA TGTGCCAGCTCACCTATAGGACAGGGTCTAGCCAAAAACATTCAGTACTTC. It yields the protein CASSPIGQGLAKNIQYF.

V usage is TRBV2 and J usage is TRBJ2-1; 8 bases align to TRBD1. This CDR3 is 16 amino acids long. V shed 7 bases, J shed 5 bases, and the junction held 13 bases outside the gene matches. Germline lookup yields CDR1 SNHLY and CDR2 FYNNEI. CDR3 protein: CASKTRQGNFHNEQFF. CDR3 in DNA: TGTGCCAGCAAGACCAGACAGGGGAACTTTCACAATGAGCAGTTCTTC.

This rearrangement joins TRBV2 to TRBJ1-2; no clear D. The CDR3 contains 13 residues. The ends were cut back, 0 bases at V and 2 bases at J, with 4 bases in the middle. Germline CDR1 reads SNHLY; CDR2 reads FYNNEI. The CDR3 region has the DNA TGTGCCAGCAGTGAAGCAGAGAACTATGGCTACACCTTC. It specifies CASSEAENYGYTF.